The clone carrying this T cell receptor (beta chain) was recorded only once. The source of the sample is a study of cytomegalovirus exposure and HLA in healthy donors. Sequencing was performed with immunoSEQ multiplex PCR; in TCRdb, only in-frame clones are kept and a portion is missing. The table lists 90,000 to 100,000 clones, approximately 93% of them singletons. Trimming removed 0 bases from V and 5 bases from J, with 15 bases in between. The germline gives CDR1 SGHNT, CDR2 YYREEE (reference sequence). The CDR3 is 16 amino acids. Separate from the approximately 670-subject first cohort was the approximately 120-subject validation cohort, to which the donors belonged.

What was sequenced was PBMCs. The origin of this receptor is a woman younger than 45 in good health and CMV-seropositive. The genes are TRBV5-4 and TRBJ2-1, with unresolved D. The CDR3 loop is CASSLDPTDLNNEQFF. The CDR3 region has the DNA TGTGCCAGCAGCTTGGATCCTACTGATTTAAACAATGAGCAGTTCTTC.